This TCR beta chain was observed in a study of technical replicates of blood from a handful of donors. The data were produced by immunoSEQ multiplex PCR, yet TCRdb's version contains in-frame clones alone and is incomplete. Found here are about 89,000 clones, roughly 94% of them singletons; the top ten hold 0.24%. Turning to this clone: The junction and the germline gene differ at one end; a read error may be behind it.

CDR3 length: 15 residues. CDR1 and CDR2 from the germline V gene are SSHAT and FNYEAQ (reference sequence). Sequenced material: T cells isolated from PBMCs. This chain connects TRBV7-7 to TRBJ2-5; perhaps TRBD2 as D (6 bases). The sequence came from a human donor in good health. In DNA, the CDR3 is TGTGCTAGCAGCCCGCTAACGGGGACTCAAGAGACCCAGTACTTC. Its protein is CASSPLTGTQETQYF.